This passage covers 19 T cell receptor beta chains from one sample sequenced in a study of T cells after posttransplantation cyclophosphamide. Busulfan-fludarabine conditioning, marrow transplant, and cyclophosphamide on days +3 and +4 were administered. The data were produced by immunoSEQ multiplex PCR, yet TCRdb's version contains in-frame clones alone and is incomplete. This sample has 6,000 to 9,500 clones; 82% occur once, and the top ten carry 15% to 20%. The specimen comprised CD4+ T cells sorted from blood, sampled more than 950 days after allogeneic stem cell transplant with posttransplant cyclophosphamide. These receptors were obtained from a female patient between 40 and 50 years old who received an allogeneic stem cell transplant from a related donor, was CMV-positive, and had no GVHD. Some T cells here may be from the graft donor.

This chain joins TRBV5-1 and TRBJ2-7, with 9 bases fitting TRBD1. V shed 0 bases and J 3 bases; nucleotides not matched to a gene: 4. The CDR3 is 15 amino acids. Per germline, CDR1 SGHRS and CDR2 YFSETQ. This CDR3 reads CASSLGGTGSYEQYF. In DNA, the CDR3 is TGCGCCAGCAGCTTGGGGGGGACAGGGAGCTACGAGCAGTACTTC.

Worth noting for this clone: One junction end does not reproduce the germline sequence, and a read error may be involved. The same CDR3 can be traced to other DNA sequences in this sample. This chain joins TRBV5-1 and TRBJ1-6; D remains ambiguous. Germline V CDR1 and CDR2: SGHRS, YFSETQ. The CDR3 is 17 amino acids. CDR3 sequence (DNA): TGCGCCAGCAGCTTGGCCGGTGGCCGGGTACAAAATTCCCCCCTCCACTTT. Translation: CASSLAGGRVQNSPLHF.

The CDR3 protein is CASSPQDRAQPQHF. The CDR3 DNA reads as TGTGCCAGCTCACCACAGGACAGGGCCCAGCCCCAGCATTTT. The chain joins TRBV18 to TRBJ1-5, with TRBD1 identical over 8 bases. V was clipped by 1 base and J by 7 bases; unmatched bases: 3. This CDR3 is 14 amino acids long. CDR1 and CDR2 from the germline V gene are KGHSH and LQKENI.

The J gene is TRBJ2-2, the V gene TRBV4-3; D gene uncertain. CDR1 LGHNA and CDR2 YSLEER come from the germline V gene. This CDR3 spans 15 amino acids. V was clipped by 2 bases and J by 1 base, with 8 bases between them. This CDR3 is CASSQPVRNTGELFF. CDR3 in DNA: TGCGCCAGCAGCCAACCCGTTAGGAACACCGGGGAGCTGTTTTTT.

This clone was observed a few times. Other nucleotide sequences in the sample specify the same CDR3. V usage is TRBV4-2 and J usage is TRBJ1-6; no reliable D call. V was cut by 6 bases and J by 2 bases, with 8 bases left in between. The CDR3 contains 14 residues. Per germline, CDR1 LGHNA and CDR2 YNFKEQ. CDR3 nucleotide sequence: TGTGCCAGCAGAGACACTGCCTATAATTCACCCCTCCACTTT. Residues: CASRDTAYNSPLHF.

This clone appeared a single time. This chain links TRBV9 with TRBJ2-5; TRBD2 might be the D (6 bases). The V end lost 2 bases, the J end lost 9 bases, and 14 bases lay between the germline ends. The CDR3 contains 13 residues. Germline CDR1 is SGDLS and CDR2 is YYNGEE. The CDR3 loop is CASSVMEGEAQYF. The CDR3 nucleotides are TGTGCCAGCAGCGTCATGGAAGGGGAGGCCCAGTACTTC.

The CDR3 region is CASSLASGGVTGELFF. CDR3 nucleotide sequence: TGTGCCAGCAGCTTAGCCAGCGGGGGGGTCACCGGGGAGCTGTTTTTT. The genes are TRBV11-3 and TRBJ2-2, with 10 bases that match TRBD2. This CDR3 has 16 amino acids. J lost 4 bases, V lost 1 base, and 3 bases had no gene match. CDR1 and CDR2 from the germline V gene are SGHNT and YENEEA.

The V call is TRBV10-1, the J call TRBJ2-2; no firm D call. V lost 6 bases, J lost 1 base, and 12 bases lay in between. The CDR3 consists of 15 residues. Germline CDR1 and CDR2: WNHNN and SYGVQD (reference sequence). The CDR3 is CASRSDNLNTGELFF. The CDR3 DNA follows: TGCGCCAGCAGGTCCGACAACTTGAACACCGGGGAGCTGTTTTTT.

This chain links TRBV7-2 with TRBJ1-1, with TRBD1 as a possible D gene (5 bases). Trimming shortened V by 2 bases and J by 2 bases, and 15 bases separated the two germline ends. This CDR3 is built from 16 residues. Germline V gene lookup returns CDR1 SGHTA and CDR2 FQGNSA. As DNA, the CDR3 is TGTGCCAGCAGCTTACTTTGGGGCGCGGTCAACACTGAAGCTTTCTTT. Translated, it gives CASSLLWGAVNTEAFF.

The genes are TRBV6-1 and TRBJ1-2, with D perhaps matching TRBD1 (5 bases). CDR1 and CDR2 (germline): MNHNS, SASEGT. Trimming left V 0 bases short and J 1 base short, with 18 bases between. The CDR3 loop spans 18 amino acids. The DNA of the CDR3 is TGTGCCAGCAGTGAAGCGCTCGCCCGCGGGGCCGATAACTATGGCTACACCTTC. This translates into CASSEALARGADNYGYTF.

This chain joins TRBV5-1 and TRBJ2-3, with 11 bases identical to TRBD2. The germline V gene has CDR1 SGHRS and CDR2 YFSETQ. The ends lost 4 bases at V and 5 bases at J; junction bases unmatched: 15. The length of the CDR3 is 18 residues. The CDR3 nucleotides read TGCGCCAGCAGCGGACCTATAGCGGGGGGGCGCTTTATAGATACGCAGTATTTT. As protein: CASSGPIAGGRFIDTQYF.

The chain joins TRBV6-4 to TRBJ2-1; 13 bases map to TRBD2. There are 16 residues in the CDR3. V lost 6 bases to trimming and J lost 7 bases; unmatched junction nucleotides: 9. CDR1 and CDR2 (germline): MRHNA, SNTAGT. The CDR3 reads CASRVTSGGAVNEQFF. The CDR3 DNA follows: TGTGCCAGCAGAGTTACTAGCGGGGGGGCCGTGAATGAGCAGTTCTTC.

V usage is TRBV29-1 and J usage is TRBJ2-4; possible D gene TRBD1, 6 bases. Germline V gives CDR1 SQVTM, CDR2 ANQGSEA. Trimming left V 7 bases short and J 5 bases short, with 15 bases between. This CDR3 has 13 residues. The CDR3 nucleotides read TGCAGCGCTGACGGCAGGGGTGAAAACATTCAGTACTTC. Protein product: CSADGRGENIQYF.

This clone was seen once. The V and J genes are TRBV27 and TRBJ2-3; D remains unclear. Germline V gene lookup returns CDR1 MNHEY and CDR2 SMNVEV (reference sequence). The CDR3 is made up of 14 amino acids. The ends were cut back, 5 bases at V and 2 bases at J, with 11 bases in the middle. CDR3 protein: CASSGRQTTDTQYF. The CDR3 DNA reads TGTGCCAGCAGTGGGCGACAAACCACAGATACGCAGTATTTT.

The V and J genes are TRBV7-3 and TRBJ2-3; 9 positions agree with TRBD2. CDR1 and CDR2 from the germline V gene are SGHTA and FQGTGA. This CDR3 has 15 amino acids. J gave up 6 bases and V 4 bases, and 8 bases lay outside the gene matches. Here the CDR3 DNA reads TGTGCCAGCAGCTCGAGCGGGGGGCTGAGGGATACGCAGTATTTT. This translates into CASSSSGGLRDTQYF.

J is TRBJ2-3 and V is TRBV19; TRBD1 is a possible D gene (5 bases). The V and J ends lost 3 bases and 5 bases respectively, with 9 bases between them. The V gene's germline CDR1 is LNHDA and CDR2 SQIVND (reference sequence). The CDR3 extends over 13 amino acids. CDR3 in DNA: TGTGCCAGTAGTATCAGCAGGGAAGATACGCAGTATTTT. Protein: CASSISREDTQYF.

The chain carries TRBV9 and TRBJ2-2; tentative D call: TRBD1 (6 bases). CDR1 and CDR2 (germline): SGDLS, YYNGEE. The CDR3 is 15 amino acids. The V end was cut by 3 bases, the J end by 0 bases, with 9 bases between. The CDR3, as DNA: TGTGCCAGCAGCGAAGGGGGAACGAACACCGGGGAGCTGTTTTTT. Amino acid sequence: CASSEGGTNTGELFF.

The rearrangement links TRBV5-6 to TRBJ2-5; 7 nucleotides align to TRBD2. The CDR3 runs to 15 residues. Germline loops: CDR1 SGHDT, CDR2 YYEEEE. V shed 0 bases, J shed 5 bases, and the junction held 7 bases outside the gene matches. CDR3 sequence (DNA): TGTGCCAGCAGCTTGGCGCTAGTGGGGGGGGAGACCCAGTACTTC. It is translated as CASSLALVGGETQYF.

The chain joins TRBV10-3 to TRBJ2-1, with 14 bases lining up with TRBD2. The length of the CDR3 is 14 residues. Trimming at V came to 7 bases and at J to 9 bases, leaving 5 bases not matched to a gene. Germline CDR1 reads ENHRY; CDR2 reads SYGVKD. The CDR3 coding sequence is TGTGCCATCAAGACTAGCGGGGGGGCTATTGAGCAGTTCTTC. Its protein product is CAIKTSGGAIEQFF.